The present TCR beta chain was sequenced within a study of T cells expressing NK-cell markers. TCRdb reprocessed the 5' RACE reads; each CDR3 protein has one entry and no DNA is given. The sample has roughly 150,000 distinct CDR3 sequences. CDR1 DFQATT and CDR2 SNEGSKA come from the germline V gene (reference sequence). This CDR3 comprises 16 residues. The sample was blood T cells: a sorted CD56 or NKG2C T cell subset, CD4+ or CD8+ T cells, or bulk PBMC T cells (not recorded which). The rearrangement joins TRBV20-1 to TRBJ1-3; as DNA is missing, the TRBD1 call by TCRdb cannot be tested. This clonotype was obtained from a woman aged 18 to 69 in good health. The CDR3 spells CSARKSGGRSGNTIYF.